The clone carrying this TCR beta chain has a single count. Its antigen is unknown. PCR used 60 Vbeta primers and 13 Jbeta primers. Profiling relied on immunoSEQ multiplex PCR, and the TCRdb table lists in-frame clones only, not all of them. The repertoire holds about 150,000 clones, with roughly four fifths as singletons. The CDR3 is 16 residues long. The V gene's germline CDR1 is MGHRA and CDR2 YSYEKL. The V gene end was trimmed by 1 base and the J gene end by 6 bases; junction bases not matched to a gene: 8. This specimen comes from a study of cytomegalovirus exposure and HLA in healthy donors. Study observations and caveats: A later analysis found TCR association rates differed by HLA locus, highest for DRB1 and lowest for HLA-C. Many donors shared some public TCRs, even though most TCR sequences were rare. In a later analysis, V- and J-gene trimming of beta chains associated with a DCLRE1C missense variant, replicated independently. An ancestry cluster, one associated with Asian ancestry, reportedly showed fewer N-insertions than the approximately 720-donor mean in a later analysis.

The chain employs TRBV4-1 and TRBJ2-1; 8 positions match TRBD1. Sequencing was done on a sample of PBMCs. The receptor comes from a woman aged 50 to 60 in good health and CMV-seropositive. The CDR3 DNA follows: TGCGCCAGCAGCCAAGGCCCAGGGGGCGCTGGCAATGAGCAGTTCTTC. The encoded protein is CASSQGPGGAGNEQFF.